The 32 T cell receptor beta chains below were found in one sample sequenced in a study of shared clonotypes between healthy human individuals (dated by TCRdb to about 2020). Libraries came from the immunoSEQ multiplex PCR assay. In TCRdb, the immuneACCESS table is reduced to in-frame sequences with V and J assigned. These tables do not hold every clone; where another copy was compared, an unresolved V gene accounts for under half, and the others remain unexplained. This sample has about 1.4 million clones in its table, and roughly 95% of those were observed once. Roughly 1.2% of the sample is taken by the ten largest. The specimen was naive CD4+ T cells sorted from blood. The cell subset or site tag for this specimen amounts to: CD45RA+ positively selected. The origin of the receptors is a man in his thirties or forties in good health.

The CDR3: CASSFGLAGLTDTQYF. CDR3 bases: TGCGCCAGCAGCTTTGGACTAGCGGGCCTTACAGATACGCAGTATTTT. This chain joins TRBV5-1 and TRBJ2-3, with 11 bases identical to TRBD2. The ends lost 2 bases at V and 3 bases at J; junction bases unmatched: 5. Looked up from germline, CDR1 is SGHRS and CDR2 is YFSETQ. This CDR3 has 16 amino acids.

The chain combines TRBV7-9 with TRBJ1-2; possible D gene TRBD1, 5 bases. Between the trimmed V and J ends, which lost 1 base and 6 bases, there was a span of 9 bases. The CDR3 runs 13 residues. Germline CDR1 SEHNR, CDR2 FQNEAQ (reference sequence). For the CDR3, the DNA is TGTGCCAGCAGCTTAGTTCGGGGGAATGGCTACACCTTC. Translation: CASSLVRGNGYTF.

V usage is TRBV5-4 and J usage is TRBJ2-6; D not resolved. CDR3 length equals 16 residues. The V gene lost 2 bases and the J gene lost 0 bases, with 9 bases spanning the gap. In germline, CDR1 is SGHNT, CDR2 YYREEE (reference sequence). The CDR3 spells CASSFKASSGANVLTF. CDR3 coding DNA: TGTGCCAGCAGCTTCAAGGCGTCCTCTGGGGCCAACGTCCTGACTTTC.

V and J are TRBV5-4 and TRBJ2-1; the D is unclear. The V gene's germline CDR1 is SGHNT and CDR2 YYREEE (reference sequence). V lost 1 base, J lost 8 bases, and 10 bases lay in between. CDR3 length equals 13 residues. CDR3: CASSLLGTDEQFF. Here the CDR3 DNA reads TGTGCCAGCAGCTTGTTGGGAACCGATGAGCAGTTCTTC.

The J gene is TRBJ2-1, the V gene TRBV7-2; 7 bases fit TRBD1. The germline V gene encodes CDR1 SGHTA and CDR2 FQGNSA. This CDR3 is 16 amino acids long. The ends lost 5 bases at V and 2 bases at J; junction bases unmatched: 9. CDR3 nucleotide sequence: TGTGCCAGCAGCCACAATACAGGGGCCACCTACAATGAGCAGTTCTTC. Encoded protein: CASSHNTGATYNEQFF.

This sequence joins TRBV5-8 and TRBJ2-3; 9 nucleotides match TRBD1. The germline V gene has CDR1 SGHTS and CDR2 YDEGEE. With 6 bases clipped from V and 3 bases from J, the junction kept 5 bases outside the gene matches. The CDR3 length is 14 residues. CDR3 sequence (DNA): TGTGCCAGCACCCGGACAGGGGTGACAGATACGCAGTATTTT. Translated, it gives CASTRTGVTDTQYF.

V gene TRBV27 combines with J gene TRBJ1-5, with D maybe TRBD1 (6 bases). This CDR3 spans 16 amino acids. The ends were cut back, 2 bases at V and 0 bases at J, with 11 bases in the middle. CDR1 MNHEY and CDR2 SMNVEV come from the germline V gene (reference sequence). The CDR3 spells CASSLRGANSNQPQHF. CDR3 sequence (DNA): TGTGCCAGCAGTTTAAGGGGGGCTAATAGCAATCAGCCCCAGCATTTT.

The chain links TRBV11-2 to TRBJ2-5, with 10 bases lining up with TRBD1. Trimming took 8 bases from V and 4 from J; bases not matched to a gene: 7. The CDR3 runs 14 residues. Germline CDR1 and CDR2: SGHAT and FQNNGV. DNA for the CDR3: TGTGCCAGCTCGGGTGGGGACAGGGGAGAGACCCAGTACTTC. This translates into CASSGGDRGETQYF.

The chain is built from TRBV28 and TRBJ1-1, with D hard to call. CDR3 size: 12 residues. The V gene lost 6 bases and the J gene lost 6 bases, with 11 bases spanning the gap. CDR1 is MDHEN, CDR2 SYDVKM, per germline. The CDR3 spells CASRGGPAEAFF. In DNA form, the CDR3 reads TGTGCCAGCAGAGGTGGTCCAGCTGAAGCTTTCTTT.

The chain recombines TRBV11-2 with TRBJ2-2; D is possibly TRBD1 (5 bases). V was clipped by 5 bases and J by 2 bases, with 9 bases between them. CDR1 and CDR2 from the germline V gene are SGHAT and FQNNGV. This CDR3 has 14 amino acids. CDR3 sequence (DNA): TGTGCCAGCAGCGTTGACAGAAACACCGGGGAGCTGTTTTTT. Translated: CASSVDRNTGELFF. The full variable domain, with the rest looked up from reference TRBV11-2 and TRBJ2-2, is EAGVAQSPRYKIIEKRQSVAFWCNPISGHATLYWYQQILGQGPKLLIQFQNNGVVDDSQLPKDRFSAERLKGVDSTLKIQPAKLEDSAVYLCASSVDRNTGELFFGEGSRLTVL.

This chain connects TRBV15 to TRBJ1-3; D gene unclear. Germline V CDR1 and CDR2: LNHNV, YYDKDF (reference sequence). The ends were cut back, 0 bases at V and 0 bases at J, with 15 bases in the middle. There are 18 residues in the CDR3. The CDR3 nucleotides are TGTGCCACCAGCAGAGATGGGCAGTTTGCCAGCTCTGGAAACACCATATATTTT. Translated, it gives CATSRDGQFASSGNTIYF. Full variable domain (missing parts from reference TRBV15 and TRBJ1-3): DAMVIQNPRYQVTQFGKPVTLSCSQTLNHNVMYWYQQKSSQAPKLLFHYYDKDFNNEADTPDNFQSRRPNTSFCFLDIRSPGLGDTAMYLCATSRDGQFASSGNTIYFGEGSWLTVV.

V usage is TRBV6-1 and J usage is TRBJ2-7; 11 nucleotides line up with TRBD1. V was clipped by 6 bases and J by 3 bases; unmatched bases: 7. This CDR3 has 15 residues. Germline lookup yields CDR1 MNHNS and CDR2 SASEGT. CDR3 region: CASRAWTGGSYEQYF. The CDR3 DNA sequence: TGTGCCAGCAGGGCCTGGACAGGGGGCAGCTACGAGCAGTACTTC.

The chain uses TRBV19 and TRBJ2-3; possibly TRBD1 for D (7 bases). CDR1 and CDR2 (germline): LNHDA, SQIVND (reference sequence). CDR3 size: 16 residues. Between the trimmed V and J ends, which lost 7 bases and 4 bases, there was a span of 21 bases. The CDR3 sequence: CASTSIGQGDSDTQYF. The CDR3 region has the DNA TGTGCCAGTACCTCGATTGGGCAGGGGGACTCAGATACGCAGTATTTT.

This sequence joins TRBV11-2 and TRBJ2-1; TRBD2 matches 9 bases. Per the germline V gene, CDR1 is SGHAT and CDR2 is FQNNGV. V dropped 5 bases and J dropped 3; count of bases not matched to a gene: 8. The CDR3 totals 16 residues. The CDR3 DNA is TGTGCCAGCAGCCTGGGGAGACTAGCGGACTACAATGAGCAGTTCTTC. Protein product: CASSLGRLADYNEQFF.

The V gene is TRBV5-6, the J gene TRBJ1-1, with 10 positions matching TRBD1. J gave up 4 bases and V 3 bases, and 9 bases lay outside the gene matches. This CDR3 region has 16 residues. CDR1 SGHDT and CDR2 YYEEEE come from the germline V gene. CDR3: CASSSYRDRGFTEAFF. Written as DNA, the CDR3 is TGTGCCAGCAGCTCCTACCGGGACAGGGGTTTCACTGAAGCTTTCTTT.

The J gene is TRBJ1-1, the V gene TRBV7-2; perhaps TRBD1 as D (5 bases). CDR1 SGHTA and CDR2 FQGNSA come from the germline V gene. Trimming removed 1 base at V and 0 bases at J, with 12 bases between. The CDR3 contains 16 residues. The CDR3 protein is CASSLDAGSLNTEAFF. The CDR3 DNA is TGTGCCAGCAGCTTAGATGCAGGGAGCTTGAACACTGAAGCTTTCTTT.

This clone was seen once. The V gene is TRBV5-8, the J gene TRBJ2-5; 7 bases agree with TRBD1. CDR1 and CDR2 (germline): SGHTS, YDEGEE. J lost 2 bases, V lost 0 bases, and 4 bases had no gene match. This CDR3 region has 15 residues. CDR3 in amino acids: CASSLGNRGQETQYF. The CDR3 DNA is TGTGCCAGCAGCTTGGGCAACAGGGGACAAGAGACCCAGTACTTC.

This clone was found once. The V and J genes are TRBV5-4 and TRBJ2-7; D possibly corresponds to TRBD1 (6 bases). Germline V gene data show CDR1 as SGHNT and CDR2 as YYREEE (reference sequence). V was clipped by 1 base and J by 7 bases, with 18 bases between them. This CDR3 spans 15 amino acids. The CDR3 DNA reads as TGTGCCAGCAGCTTGCAGGGGCCGACTCTTCGGGAGCAGTACTTC. It is translated as CASSLQGPTLREQYF.

A note on this clone: Additional DNA sequences in this sample encode the identical CDR3. J is TRBJ2-7 and V is TRBV5-1; TRBD2 matches at 7 bases. This CDR3 is built from 14 residues. CDR1 and CDR2 from the germline V gene are SGHRS and YFSETQ. J lost 1 base, V lost 0 bases, and 1 base had no gene match. This CDR3 is CASSLGGLSYEQYF. DNA of the CDR3: TGCGCCAGCAGCTTGGGGGGACTATCCTACGAGCAGTACTTC.

In its sample, this clone was seen once. The genes are TRBV11-1 and TRBJ2-1; D perhaps matches TRBD1 (5 bases). The CDR3 consists of 16 residues. CDR1 and CDR2 from the germline V gene are SGHAT and FQDESV (reference sequence). Trimming removed 0 bases from V and 0 bases from J, with 9 bases in between. The CDR3 is CASSLAGASSYNEQFF. The CDR3 DNA is TGTGCCAGCAGCTTAGCTGGGGCGAGCTCCTACAATGAGCAGTTCTTC.

CDR3 nucleotides: TGTGCCAGCAGCGTCGGACAGGTCCATATCTACGAGCAGTACTTC. Translation gives CASSVGQVHIYEQYF. The V gene is TRBV9, the J gene TRBJ2-7; 7 bases map to TRBD1. The V segment lost 2 bases and the J segment 3 bases; nucleotides outside the gene matches: 8. This CDR3 comprises 15 residues. CDR1 SGDLS and CDR2 YYNGEE come from the germline V gene. The full variable domain, in which reference TRBV9 and TRBJ2-7 provide the parts outside the CDR3, is DSGVTQTPKHLITATGQRVTLRCSPRSGDLSVYWYQQSLDQGLQFLIQYYNGEERAKGNILERFSAQQFPDLHSELNLSSLELGDSALYFCASSVGQVHIYEQYFGPGTRLTVT.

A single count supports this clone. V usage is TRBV5-1 and J usage is TRBJ1-1; 9 nucleotides match TRBD1. From germline, CDR1 is SGHRS and CDR2 YFSETQ. The junction had 8 bases not matched to a gene; V was cut back by 1 base and J by 4 bases. The CDR3 has 16 amino acids. CDR3 in amino acids: CASSLSTGGAVTEAFF. Written as DNA, the CDR3 is TGCGCCAGCAGCTTGTCCACAGGGGGCGCGGTCACTGAAGCTTTCTTT.

The CDR3 is CASSRLGGQNTEAFF. The CDR3 DNA reads as TGTGCCAGCAGTCGCCTAGGGGGGCAGAACACTGAAGCTTTCTTT. This chain connects TRBV6-6 to TRBJ1-1; D may be TRBD1 (6 bases). The V end was cut by 5 bases, the J end by 1 base, with 14 bases between. Germline V gene data show CDR1 as MNHNY and CDR2 as SVGAGI (reference sequence). The CDR3 is 15 residues long.

With regard to this clone: The same CDR3 also results from other DNA sequences found in this sample. The rearrangement joins TRBV9 to TRBJ2-7; 7 nucleotides agree with TRBD1. After removal of 0 bases from V and 0 bases from J, the junction contained 3 bases not matched to a gene. Germline assignment: CDR1 SGDLS and CDR2 YYNGEE. The length of the CDR3 is 15 residues. CDR3 in DNA: TGTGCCAGCAGCGTAGGGACAGGAAGCTCCTACGAGCAGTACTTC. It encodes CASSVGTGSSYEQYF.

The chain has TRBV5-1 and TRBJ2-2; perhaps D is TRBD1 or TRBD2 (5 bases each). V was trimmed by 4 bases and J by 6 bases, leaving 16 bases between them. The CDR3 consists of 15 residues. Per the germline V gene, CDR1 is SGHRS and CDR2 is YFSETQ. In DNA form, the CDR3 reads TGCGCCAGCAGCATGGGACCCGAGGGATCCGGGGAGCTGTTTTTT. Its protein is CASSMGPEGSGELFF.

Of note for this clone: One end of the junction is discordant with germline, which a read error may explain. In DNA, the CDR3 is TGTGCCAGCCTGAGGGCAGCCGACGCCTACGAGCTGTACTTC. Amino acid sequence: CASLRAADAYELYF. V is TRBV6-6 and J is TRBJ2-7; TRBD2 is a possible D gene (5 bases). Germline CDR1 reads MNHNY; CDR2 reads SVGAGI (reference sequence). The CDR3 is 14 amino acids.

Comments on this clone: The same CDR3 is also encoded by other DNA sequences in this sample. The chain couples TRBV18 to TRBJ2-7, with TRBD2 identical over 7 bases. The germline CDR1 and CDR2 sequences are KGHSH and LQKENI. J lost 0 bases, V lost 3 bases, and 2 bases had no gene match. The CDR3 is 14 amino acids. CDR3 sequence: CASSPGGSSYEQYF. DNA for the CDR3: TGTGCCAGCTCACCCGGCGGGAGCTCCTACGAGCAGTACTTC. Full variable domain (rest looked up from reference TRBV18 and TRBJ2-7): NAGVMQNPRHLVRRRGQEARLRCSPMKGHSHVYWYRQLPEEGLKFMVYLQKENIIDESGMPKERFSAEFPKEGPSILRIQQVVRGDSAAYFCASSPGGSSYEQYFGPGTRLTVT.

To note about this clone: Other DNA sequences of this sample code for an identical CDR3. V usage is TRBV7-9 and J usage is TRBJ2-2, with 7 positions matching TRBD1. CDR3 size: 16 residues. V lost 7 bases, J lost 6 bases, and 14 bases stayed unmatched. Germline V gives CDR1 SEHNR, CDR2 FQNEAQ (reference sequence). CDR3 nucleotide sequence: TGTGCCAGCACCTTGGGGCCAGGGGGTGGATCCGGGGAGCTGTTTTTT. Amino acid sequence: CASTLGPGGGSGELFF.

The genes are TRBV10-1 and TRBJ2-2; 8 bases are a match to TRBD1. This CDR3 spans 17 amino acids. After removal of 2 bases from V and 1 base from J, the junction contained 6 bases not matched to a gene. CDR1 WNHNN and CDR2 SYGVQD come from the germline V gene (reference sequence). The CDR3: CASSENVGQGNTGELFF. In DNA form, the CDR3 reads TGCGCCAGCAGTGAGAACGTCGGACAGGGGAACACCGGGGAGCTGTTTTTT.

In the case of this clone: Other DNA sequences in this sample translate to the same CDR3. The V call is TRBV7-8, the J call TRBJ2-7, with TRBD2 as a possible D gene (5 bases). CDR3 length equals 13 residues. Trimming left V 2 bases short and J 1 base short, with 6 bases between. The germline gives CDR1 SGHVS, CDR2 FQNEAQ. The CDR3 sequence is CASSLRGSYEQYF. DNA of the CDR3: TGTGCCAGCAGCTTACGGGGTTCCTACGAGCAGTACTTC.

V usage is TRBV5-4 and J usage is TRBJ1-1, with a weak D call TRBD1 (5 bases). This CDR3 has 13 residues. Germline values: CDR1 SGHNT, CDR2 YYREEE (reference sequence). The CDR3 is CVGAAGMNTEAFF. The CDR3 DNA is TGTGTCGGGGCCGCGGGGATGAACACTGAAGCTTTCTTT.

The chain combines TRBV6-6 with TRBJ2-1; D call uncertain. CDR1 and CDR2 (germline): MNHNY, SVGAGI (reference sequence). The CDR3 totals 16 residues. Trimming stripped 5 bases from V and 2 bases from J, with 16 bases between. The CDR3 protein is CASSNPNYRTYNEQFF. The CDR3 region has the DNA TGTGCCAGCAGTAACCCTAACTACAGAACCTACAATGAGCAGTTCTTC.